This entry lists 27 T cell receptor beta chains sequenced from one sample in a study. In TCRdb, the RT-PCR reads were re-called with MiXCR into one record per CDR3 protein. The repertoire consists of about 680,000 distinct CDR3 sequences, with more than 13% occurring once and the leading ten covering about 3.9%. The specimen sequenced was memory CD4+ T cells from blood. The receptors stem from a female donor in good health, serving as a healthy control.

This clonotype was seen many times. The V call is TRBV20-1, the J call TRBJ1-1, with D maybe TRBD1 (5 bases). There are 13 residues in the CDR3. Trimming cost V 1 base and J 4 bases, with 10 bases left between them. Per the germline V gene, CDR1 is DFQATT and CDR2 is SNEGSKA (reference sequence). CDR3 amino acids: CSARAWRGTEAFF. CDR3 sequence (DNA): TGCAGTGCTAGAGCCTGGAGGGGCACTGAAGCTTTCTTT.

This sequence joins TRBV5-1 and TRBJ1-5; D is perhaps TRBD1 (6 bases). The CDR3 covers 13 residues. Trimming shortened V by 4 bases and J by 5 bases, and 10 bases separated the two germline ends. CDR1 and CDR2 from the germline V gene are SGHRS and YFSETQ. CDR3 region: CASSERTDQPQHF. The DNA of the CDR3 is TGCGCCAGCAGCGAAAGGACAGATCAGCCCCAGCATTTT.

Notes on this clonotype: This may come from a read error, since a much larger clone is one base off. This sequence joins TRBV5-4 and TRBJ2-1, with 7 nucleotides matching TRBD2. CDR1 SGHNT and CDR2 YYREEE come from the germline V gene (reference sequence). The CDR3 is 15 amino acids. In DNA, the CDR3 is TGTGCCGGCAGCTTGGAACTAGCGATCTACAATGAGCAGTTCTTC. This codes for CAGSLELAIYNEQFF.

A few counts support this clonotype. This chain joins TRBV20-1 and TRBJ2-5; D gene unclear. The CDR3 runs 11 residues. Trimming stripped 6 bases from V and 9 bases from J, with 14 bases between. The germline gives CDR1 DFQATT, CDR2 SNEGSKA (reference sequence). As DNA, the CDR3 is TGCAGTGCCGGCACGGAGTTGGCCCAGTACTTC. Translated: CSAGTELAQYF.

The chain links TRBV12-3 or TRBV12-4 to TRBJ1-3; no clear D gene. This CDR3 has 12 amino acids. Between the trimmed V and J ends, which lost 6 bases and 4 bases, there was a span of 7 bases. CDR3 loop: CASRGFGNTIYF. CDR3 DNA: TGTGCCAGCAGGGGATTCGGAAACACCATATATTTT.

This chain uses TRBV2 with TRBJ2-1; D is undetermined. Trimming took off 3 bases at V and 8 bases at J, with 20 bases between the two ends. The CDR3 runs 16 residues. The germline V gene has CDR1 SNHLY and CDR2 FYNNEI. CDR3 sequence reads: CASSDRRTTWADEQFF. The CDR3 region has the DNA TGTGCCAGCAGTGACCGCCGGACCACTTGGGCCGATGAGCAGTTCTTC.

This clonotype showed up just a few times. This chain joins TRBV7-8 and TRBJ1-1, with D uncertain. The length of the CDR3 is 12 residues. Trimming shortened V by 1 base and J by 12 bases, and 12 bases separated the two germline ends. CDR1 is SGHVS, CDR2 FQNEAQ, per germline. The DNA of the CDR3 is TGTGCCAGCAGCTTAGACCTAGGCGGAACTTTCTTT. This translates into CASSLDLGGTFF.

This clonotype was counted many times. The V call is TRBV7-2, the J call TRBJ2-2; 7 bases align to TRBD1. Germline CDR1 and CDR2: SGHTA and FQGNSA. With V trimmed by 5 bases and J by 5 bases, 8 bases remained unmatched. This CDR3 spans 15 amino acids. CDR3 DNA sequence: TGTGCCAGCAGCCCCCGACCGACAGGGACCGGGGAGCTGTTTTTT. Its translation: CASSPRPTGTGELFF.

The chain links TRBV18 to TRBJ2-7, with TRBD1 matching 8 bases. V shed 3 bases and J 5 bases; nucleotides not matched to a gene: 9. This CDR3 is built from 15 residues. Germline CDR1 KGHSH, CDR2 LQKENI. CDR3 nucleotide sequence: TGTGCCAGCTCACCCGGACAGGGAGTTACGGACGAGCAGTACTTC. It is translated as CASSPGQGVTDEQYF.

This clonotype was counted ten times or more. The chain couples TRBV27 to TRBJ1-5; the D gene is possibly TRBD1 (5 bases). Germline V gene lookup returns CDR1 MNHEY and CDR2 SMNVEV (reference sequence). Trimming removed 2 bases at V and 4 bases at J, with 9 bases between. The CDR3 has 14 amino acids. The CDR3 DNA reads TGTGCCAGCAGTTTAAGGGGTCCAAATCAGCCCCAGCATTTT. It specifies CASSLRGPNQPQHF.

This clonotype was counted many times. The gene calls are TRBV4-3 and TRBJ2-7; D not certain. The CDR3 consists of 12 residues. Trimming pared 4 bases from V and 6 bases from J, leaving 10 bases between. Germline V gene lookup returns CDR1 LGHNA and CDR2 YSLEER. CDR3 sequence: CASSLQRGEQYF. The CDR3, as DNA: TGCGCCAGCAGCCTTCAGAGAGGCGAGCAGTACTTC.

The rearrangement joins TRBV7-2 to TRBJ2-7; a possible D gene is TRBD2 (7 bases). Germline V gives CDR1 SGHTA, CDR2 FQGNSA. V was shortened by 5 bases and J by 3 bases, with 14 bases between the two germline ends. CDR3 length: 14 amino acids. For the CDR3, the DNA is TGTGCCAGCAGCCCAAGGGGGGGACTCTACGAGCAGTACTTC. Encoded protein: CASSPRGGLYEQYF.

This clonotype came up many times. This chain connects TRBV29-1 to TRBJ2-7; 8 bases align to TRBD1. Per germline, CDR1 SQVTM and CDR2 ANQGSEA. This CDR3 has 12 residues. With V trimmed by 6 bases and J by 5 bases, 6 bases remained unmatched. CDR3 nucleotide sequence: TGCAGCGTAGCGTCAGGGGGCAACGAGCAGTACTTC. It yields the protein CSVASGGNEQYF.

V and J are TRBV27 and TRBJ2-2, with a tentative D call TRBD1 (5 bases). Germline values: CDR1 MNHEY, CDR2 SMNVEV (reference sequence). The CDR3 spans 15 residues. V was cut by 7 bases and J by 5 bases, with 17 bases left in between. The CDR3 loop reads CASKAPAGSTGELFF. As DNA, the CDR3 is TGTGCCAGCAAAGCCCCGGCAGGGTCTACCGGGGAGCTGTTTTTT.

There are a few counts of this clonotype. This rearrangement joins TRBV5-6 to TRBJ1-4; D is ambiguous. The V gene lost 1 base and the J gene lost 8 bases, with 18 bases spanning the gap. Germline V gene sequence: CDR1 SGHDT, CDR2 YYEEEE. This CDR3 is 16 amino acids long. The CDR3 DNA reads as TGTGCCAGCAGCTTGTGGGTCAGCGGATTATGGGAAAAACTGTTTTTT. Translating it yields CASSLWVSGLWEKLFF. The full variable domain, its missing parts supplied by reference TRBV5-6 and TRBJ1-4, is DAGVTQSPTHLIKTRGQQVTLRCSPKSGHDTVSWYQQALGQGPQFIFQYYEEEERQRGNFPDRFSGHQFPNYSSELNVNALLLGDSALYLCASSLWVSGLWEKLFFGSGTQLSVL.

The rearrangement joins TRBV27 to TRBJ2-3; 14 positions agree with TRBD2. J gave up 6 bases and V 3 bases, and 11 bases lay outside the gene matches. Germline assignment: CDR1 MNHEY and CDR2 SMNVEV (reference sequence). The CDR3 loop spans 18 amino acids. The CDR3 nucleotides are TGTGCCAGCAGTTTTTATCCGACTAGCGGGAGGGGAGGCGATACGCAGTATTTT. Encoded protein: CASSFYPTSGRGGDTQYF.

This clonotype has just a few counts. The V call is TRBV11-2, the J call TRBJ2-1; 7 positions match TRBD1. CDR3 size: 14 residues. V was clipped by 2 bases and J by 7 bases; unmatched bases: 5. Germline V gene data show CDR1 as SGHAT and CDR2 as FQNNGV. CDR3 sequence: CASSLNRGSNEQFF. CDR3 in DNA: TGTGCCAGCAGCTTAAACAGGGGATCGAATGAGCAGTTCTTC.

The chain uses TRBV28 and TRBJ1-1, with a weak D call TRBD1 (5 bases). The CDR3 has 14 amino acids. V was trimmed by 3 bases and J by 5 bases, leaving 13 bases between them. Germline V gene lookup returns CDR1 MDHEN and CDR2 SYDVKM. Written as DNA, the CDR3 is TGTGCCAGCAGTTTTCCGGGGGGTGGGACTGAAGCTTTCTTT. The encoded protein is CASSFPGGGTEAFF.

This clonotype was detected ten times or more. The rearrangement joins TRBV10-1 to TRBJ2-4, with 10 bases matching TRBD1. With V trimmed by 2 bases and J by 3 bases, 1 base remained unmatched. This CDR3 is built from 15 residues. Germline values: CDR1 WNHNN, CDR2 SYGVQD (reference sequence). CDR3 loop: CASSEGQGDKNIQYF. The CDR3 coding sequence is TGCGCCAGCAGTGAGGGACAGGGGGACAAAAACATTCAGTACTTC.

This clonotype was counted ten times or more. V is TRBV4-3 and J is TRBJ1-2, with D tentatively TRBD1 (5 bases). The CDR3 has 15 amino acids. Germline V gene lookup returns CDR1 LGHNA and CDR2 YSLEER. V lost 4 bases to trimming and J lost 6 bases, with 18 bases between them. The CDR3 DNA reads as TGCGCCAGCAGCCCAGGTCATGGGGACGTAGATGGCTACACCTTC. Encoded protein: CASSPGHGDVDGYTF.

This clonotype was seen only a few times. This chain uses TRBV20-1 with TRBJ1-1, with TRBD1 matching over 7 bases. CDR1 and CDR2 from the germline V gene are DFQATT and SNEGSKA (reference sequence). V lost 0 bases to trimming and J lost 5 bases; unmatched junction nucleotides: 12. The length of the CDR3 is 16 residues. The CDR3 region is CSARDGGPTGDTEAFF. The CDR3 coding sequence is TGCAGTGCTAGAGATGGGGGCCCCACAGGGGATACTGAAGCTTTCTTT.

This clonotype has ten or more counts. The chain combines TRBV6-5 with TRBJ2-6; D remains unclear. The CDR3 loop spans 19 amino acids. Trimming took 0 bases from V and 1 from J, leaving 16 bases between them. CDR1 is MNHEY and CDR2 is SVGAGI in the germline V gene. CDR3 protein: CASSYSMLGYVSGANVLTF. In DNA, the CDR3 is TGTGCCAGCAGTTACTCGATGTTGGGTTATGTTTCTGGGGCCAACGTCCTGACTTTC.

The table lists this clonotype with a few counts. V gene TRBV6-1 combines with J gene TRBJ2-1, with D maybe TRBD2 (5 bases). Trimming removed 2 bases from V and 6 bases from J, with 8 bases in between. CDR3 length: 13 amino acids. Germline assignment: CDR1 MNHNS and CDR2 SASEGT. The CDR3 DNA reads as TGTGCCAGCAGTGAACTAGCTATCAATGAGCAGTTCTTC. As protein: CASSELAINEQFF.

This clonotype was counted ten times or more. CDR3 nucleotide sequence: TGTGCCATCAGTCCCTCTCAGGGGCGAGAGGCTTTCTTT. Its protein product is CAISPSQGREAFF. The rearrangement links TRBV10-3 to TRBJ1-1, with D perhaps matching TRBD1 (6 bases). CDR3 length equals 13 residues. Germline CDR1 reads ENHRY; CDR2 reads SYGVKD. Trimming stripped 5 bases from V and 11 bases from J, with 18 bases between.

At least ten counts were recorded for this clonotype. The chain employs TRBV5-1 and TRBJ2-7, with D possibly being TRBD2 (6 bases). The CDR3 has 12 amino acids. Germline V gives CDR1 SGHRS, CDR2 YFSETQ. With 5 bases removed from V and 2 bases from J, the gap between germline ends came to 8 bases. CDR3 DNA: TGCGCCAGCAGGGACTACCCCTACGAGCAGTACTTC. Translation: CASRDYPYEQYF.

V usage is TRBV24-1 and J usage is TRBJ2-7, with D uncertain. The CDR3 is 13 residues long. Germline-derived CDR1 and CDR2 are KGHDR and SFDVKD. V lost 4 bases and J 2 bases, leaving 8 bases between the germline ends. For the CDR3, the DNA is TGTGCCACCAGTGACCACCATACCTACGAGCAGTACTTC. Translated, it gives CATSDHHTYEQYF.

This clonotype was seen more than once but under ten times. The chain is built from TRBV20-1 and TRBJ1-5, with a weak D call TRBD1 (5 bases). Looked up from germline, CDR1 is DFQATT and CDR2 is SNEGSKA (reference sequence). The CDR3 spans 16 residues. The V gene lost 2 bases and the J gene lost 1 base, with 15 bases spanning the gap. CDR3 bases: TGCAGTGCTAGATACTCCAGGGTATTCAGCAATCAGCCCCAGCATTTT. It is translated as CSARYSRVFSNQPQHF.